This T cell receptor beta chain was observed in a study of T cells in Graves' hyperthyroidism and ophthalmopathy. Background on the study: Peripheral blood was collected at initial diagnosis, before any treatment.

The ends lost 0 bases at V and 6 bases at J; junction bases unmatched: 12. CDR3 length equals 18 residues. Germline lookup yields CDR1 KGHSH and CDR2 LQKENI. With regard to this clonotype: As yet, its antigen is unknown.

Researchers amplified the TCR beta CDR3 regions from RNA transcripts. TCR CDR3 underwent first-round RT-PCR with the HTBI primer set. Each CDR3 protein is one row after TCRdb ran MiXCR on the multiplex PCR reads. The sample holds 450,000 to 600,000 distinct CDR3 sequences, 14% seen once. The hyperthyroidism patients had all been newly diagnosed, and their disease duration was under 2 months. Their ages ranged from 18 to 65 years. Diagnoses rested on clinical symptoms, serum thyroxine and TRAb, thyroid ultrasound and orbital computed tomography. Study-wide findings and caveats: Peripheral blood also featured most of the thyroid clonotypes expanded above 0.001.

This TCR was sampled from a woman between 35 and 50 years old with Graves' hyperthyroidism. The sample was blood. J is TRBJ2-2 and V is TRBV18; 8 nucleotides match TRBD1. This CDR3 reads CASSPPLGQGSVAGELFF. CDR3 nucleotides: TGTGCCAGCTCACCACCATTAGGACAGGGCTCGGTCGCCGGGGAGCTGTTTTTT.